Listed below are T cell receptor beta chains from one sample, sequenced in a study of blood T cell repertoires in COVID-19. The method was immunoSEQ multiplex PCR; TCRdb's version includes in-frame clones alone and lacks a portion of them. Of some 66,000 clones in the sample, approximately 90% were seen once. Sequencing used peripheral blood. The receptors originated from a woman aged 55-69 years with acute or convalescent COVID-19. CDR3s include the opening cysteine and the closing phenylalanine or tryptophan. D genes are given only for firm matches. Only some rows state a clone size, as once, few, many or a class for expanded clones.

DNA: TGCGCCAGCAGCTATACTCCTAGCGGGATCGGTGAGACCCAGTACTTC
CDR3: CASSYTPSGIGETQYF
D: TRBD2
V: TRBV5-1
J: TRBJ2-5
size: NA

DNA: TGTGCCAGTAGTCGCGGGACCGACTATGGCTACACCTTC
CDR3: CASSRGTDYGYTF
D: NA
V: TRBV19
J: TRBJ1-2
size: NA

DNA: TGTGCCTGGAGTCCCCTCCTCGGAGATAGCAATCAGCCCCAGCATTTT
CDR3: CAWSPLLGDSNQPQHF
D: NA
V: TRBV30
J: TRBJ1-5
size: NA

DNA: TGTGCCATCAGGGATGAGGGGGCCGGAAATTCACCCCTCCACTTT
CDR3: CAIRDEGAGNSPLHF
D: TRBD1
V: TRBV10-3
J: TRBJ1-6
size: few

DNA: TGTGCCAGCAGAAGAGGGGGCGCGGGCGGGGAGCTGTTTTTT
CDR3: CASRRGGAGGELFF
D: TRBD1
V: TRBV13
J: TRBJ2-2
size: NA

DNA: TGTGCCAGCAGTAGACTAGCGGGGTACCAAGAGACCCAGTACTTC
CDR3: CASSRLAGYQETQYF
D: TRBD2
V: TRBV6-2/TRBV6-3
J: TRBJ2-5
size: NA

DNA: TGTGCCAGCAGTAGACAGGGGGCTCAGCCCCAGCATTTT
CDR3: CASSRQGAQPQHF
D: TRBD1
V: TRBV6-5
J: TRBJ1-5
size: NA

DNA: TGTGCCATCAGTGAGTCGAGTAGTCGGGTTGGAGGAAGGAACACCATATATTTT
CDR3: CAISESSSRVGGRNTIYF
D: NA
V: TRBV10-3
J: TRBJ1-3
size: NA

DNA: TGTGCCAGCAGCGTATCAGACAATGAGCAGTTCTTC
CDR3: CASSVSDNEQFF
D: NA
V: TRBV9
J: TRBJ2-1
size: NA

DNA: TGTGCCAGTAGTTTAACAGGGGGCTCCGAAGCTTTCTTT
CDR3: CASSLTGGSEAFF
D: TRBD1
V: TRBV19
J: TRBJ1-1
size: NA

DNA: TGTGCCAGCAGCGTGGGTAGGGGCGCGATGAACACTGAAGCTTTCTTT
CDR3: CASSVGRGAMNTEAFF
D: NA
V: TRBV7-9
J: TRBJ1-1
size: NA

DNA: TGTGCCAGCAGCCAATGGGGGGCAGGGGGCCAAGAGACCCAGTACTTC
CDR3: CASSQWGAGGQETQYF
D: NA
V: TRBV3-1/TRBV3-2
J: TRBJ2-5
size: once

DNA: TGCGCCAGCAGAGTCAGGGGGTTGAACACTGAAGCTTTCTTT
CDR3: CASRVRGLNTEAFF
D: TRBD1
V: TRBV5-1
J: TRBJ1-1
size: NA

DNA: TGTGCCAGCAGCCCTACAGGGTCGGGGCAAGAGACCCAGTACTTC
CDR3: CASSPTGSGQETQYF
D: NA
V: TRBV5-4
J: TRBJ2-5
size: NA

DNA: TGTGCCAGCAGCTTTGGACTCCAAGAGACCCAGTACTTC
CDR3: CASSFGLQETQYF
D: NA
V: TRBV11-1
J: TRBJ2-5
size: NA